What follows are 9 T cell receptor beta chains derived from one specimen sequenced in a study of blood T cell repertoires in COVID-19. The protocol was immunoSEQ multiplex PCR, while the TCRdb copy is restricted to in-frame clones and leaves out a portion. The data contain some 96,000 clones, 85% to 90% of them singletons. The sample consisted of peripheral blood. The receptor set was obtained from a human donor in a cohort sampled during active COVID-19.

The CDR3 is CASSPGQGSIEKLFF. In DNA form, the CDR3 reads TGTGCCAGCAGCCCCGGACAGGGGTCGATCGAAAAACTGTTTTTT. The gene calls are TRBV7-9 and TRBJ1-4, with TRBD1 matching 9 bases. The germline gives CDR1 SEHNR, CDR2 FQNEAQ (reference sequence). The trim removed 5 bases at V and 8 bases at J, leaving 9 bases unmatched. This CDR3 contains 15 residues.

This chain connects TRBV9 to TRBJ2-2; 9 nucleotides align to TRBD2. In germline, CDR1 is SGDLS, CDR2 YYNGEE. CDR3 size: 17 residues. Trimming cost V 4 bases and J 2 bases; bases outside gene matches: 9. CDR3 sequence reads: CASSPPGGRANTGELFF. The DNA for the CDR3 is TGTGCCAGCAGCCCCCCTGGCGGGAGGGCCAACACCGGGGAGCTGTTTTTT.

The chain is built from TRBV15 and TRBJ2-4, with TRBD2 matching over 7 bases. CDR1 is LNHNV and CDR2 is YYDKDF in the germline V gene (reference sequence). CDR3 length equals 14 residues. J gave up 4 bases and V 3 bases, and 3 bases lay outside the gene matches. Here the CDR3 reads CATSRGGVKNIQYF. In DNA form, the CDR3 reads TGTGCCACCAGCAGGGGGGGGGTTAAAAACATTCAGTACTTC.

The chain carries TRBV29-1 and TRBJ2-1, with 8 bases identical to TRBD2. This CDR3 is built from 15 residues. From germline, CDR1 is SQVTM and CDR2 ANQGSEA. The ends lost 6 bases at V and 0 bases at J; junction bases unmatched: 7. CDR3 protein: CSVVSGNPSYNEQFF. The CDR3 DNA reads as TGCAGCGTCGTTAGCGGGAACCCCTCCTACAATGAGCAGTTCTTC.

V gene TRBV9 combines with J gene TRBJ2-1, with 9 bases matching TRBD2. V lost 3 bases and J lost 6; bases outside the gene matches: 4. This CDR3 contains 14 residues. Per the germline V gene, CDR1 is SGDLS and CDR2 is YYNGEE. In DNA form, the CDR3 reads TGTGCCAGCAGCGCCGGGACTAGCTTCAATGAGCAGTTCTTC. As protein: CASSAGTSFNEQFF.

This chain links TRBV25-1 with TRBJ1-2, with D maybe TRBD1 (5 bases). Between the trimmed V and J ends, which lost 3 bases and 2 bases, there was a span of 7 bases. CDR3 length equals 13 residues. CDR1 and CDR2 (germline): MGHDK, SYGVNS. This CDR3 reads CASSERQNYGYTF. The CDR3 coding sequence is TGTGCCAGCAGTGAGCGACAGAACTATGGCTACACCTTC.

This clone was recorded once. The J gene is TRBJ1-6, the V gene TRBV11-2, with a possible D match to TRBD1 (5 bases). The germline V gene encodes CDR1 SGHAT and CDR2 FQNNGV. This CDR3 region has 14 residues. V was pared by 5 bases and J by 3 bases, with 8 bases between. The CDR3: CASSQQDYNSPLHF. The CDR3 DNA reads TGTGCCAGCAGCCAACAGGACTATAATTCACCCCTCCACTTT.

CDR3 nucleotide sequence: TGTGCCAGCAGCGGACTTACTAGCGGGAACTACAATGAGCAGTTCTTC. It yields the protein CASSGLTSGNYNEQFF. This chain connects TRBV9 to TRBJ2-1; 10 nucleotides line up with TRBD2. Germline CDR1 is SGDLS and CDR2 is YYNGEE. This CDR3 has 16 amino acids. V was pared by 3 bases and J by 3 bases, with 6 bases of the junction left unmatched.

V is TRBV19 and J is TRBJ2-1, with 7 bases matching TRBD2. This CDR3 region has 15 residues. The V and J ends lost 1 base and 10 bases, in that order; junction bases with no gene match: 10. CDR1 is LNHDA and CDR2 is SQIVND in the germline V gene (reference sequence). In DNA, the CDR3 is TGTGCCAGTAGTATAGTTGGGGCGCTAGCGGCGGAGCAGTTCTTC. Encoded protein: CASSIVGALAAEQFF.